The clone carrying this T cell receptor (beta chain) occurred many times. Its antigen is unidentified. This entry comes from a study of CD8 T cells in ankylosing spondylitis. Broader study findings: Characteristic of ankylosing spondylitis blood, it appeared, was a TCR beta motif comprising about eight highly homologous variants. Disease-linked clones proved CD8+ and comparatively uncommon in peripheral blood.

V was shortened by 3 bases and J by 4 bases, with 15 bases between the two germline ends. Germline CDR1 is ENHRY and CDR2 is SYGVKD. The CDR3 contains 16 residues. In making TCR beta libraries, quantitative 5'-RACE with molecular barcodes was used. Each CDR3 protein is one row after TCRdb ran MiXCR on the 5' RACE reads. The sample holds about 250,000 distinct CDR3 sequences; approximately 7.6% are singletons and the top ten take roughly 4.9%. The receptor comes from a female donor with ankylosing spondylitis or in good health (not recorded which). The sample taken for sequencing was blood, either unsorted or a sorted T cell fraction (not recorded which). The chain links TRBV10-3 to TRBJ2-2; no clear D. The CDR3 region has the DNA TGTGCCATCAGTGACCCCTCGAAAATCGGCACCGGGGAGCTGTTTTTT. Translated, it gives CAISDPSKIGTGELFF.